Listed below are T cell receptor beta chains from one sample, sequenced in a study of T cell repertoires in cytomegalovirus infection. From the reads, TCRdb called clonotypes with MiXCR, one entry per CDR3 protein. Of 300,000 to 400,000 distinct CDR3 sequences listed, around 18% are singletons. Sample: PBMCs. Every receptor here comes from a human donor in good health (CMV status not recorded). Some clones in this sample may be carry-over from other donors' samples. Each CDR3 is given with its conserved first and last residue. D genes are given only for firm matches. Some rows have no size entry. The others give once, few or many, or a class for an expanded clone.

TRBJ2-7 | once | . | TRBV13 | CASSTRTLHEQYF | TGTGCCAGCAGCACCCGGACTTTACACGAGCAGTACTTC
TRBJ2-5 | once | . | TRBV6-2/TRBV6-3 | CASITRRRRGGQETQYF | TGTGCCAGCATCACAAGACGGAGGCGAGGAGGGCAAGAGACCCAGTACTTC
TRBJ2-7 | many | TRBD1 | TRBV2 | CASSRGQGVEQYF | TGTGCCAGCAGTAGGGGACAGGGTGTCGAGCAGTACTTC
TRBJ2-2 | many | . | TRBV7-2 | CASSLFSGQTGELFF | TGTGCCAGCAGCTTATTCAGCGGTCAGACCGGGGAGCTGTTTTTT
TRBJ2-3 | many | . | TRBV7-2 | CASSLTPGFGDTQYF | TGTGCCAGCAGCTTAACGCCCGGGTTTGGGGATACGCAGTATTTT
TRBJ2-7 | . | TRBD1 | TRBV20-1 | CSARTGQGPHEQYF | TGCAGTGCTAGAACGGGACAGGGTCCCCACGAGCAGTACTTC
TRBJ2-1 | many | . | TRBV7-2 | CASSRNSYNEQFF | TGTGCCAGCAGCCGAAATTCCTACAATGAGCAGTTCTTC
TRBJ1-1 | . | . | TRBV14 | CASSPKAGRAWNTEAFF | TGTGCCAGCAGCCCTAAGGCTGGTCGGGCTTGGAACACTGAAGCTTTCTTT
TRBJ1-1 | many | . | TRBV7-2 | CASMEQPVNTEAFF | TGTGCCAGTATGGAACAGCCGGTGAACACTGAAGCTTTCTTT
TRBJ2-1 | many | . | TRBV12-3/TRBV12-4 | CASSLEEGNEQFF | TGTGCCAGCAGTTTAGAGGAGGGCAATGAGCAGTTCTTC
TRBJ1-3 | . | . | TRBV6-1 | CASTDTGLGNTIYF | TGTGCCAGCACCGACACTGGACTCGGAAACACCATATATTTT
TRBJ1-2 | . | . | TRBV29-1 | CSVGGAENYGYTF | TGCAGCGTTGGGGGCGCTGAGAACTATGGCTACACCTTC
TRBJ2-3 | . | . | TRBV7-6 | CASSPDPGRGVWDTQYF | TGTGCCAGCAGCCCCGACCCGGGCAGGGGGGTTTGGGATACGCAGTATTTT